The rows below give T cell receptor beta chains drawn from one sample of a study of metastatic and nonmetastatic thyroid tumors. TCRdb reprocessed the PCR reads using MiXCR. The repertoire holds over 50,000 clones, with under 30% as singletons. Sequenced material: blood. Receptor source: a female donor with papillary thyroid cancer or a benign thyroid nodule (not recorded which). Some clones in this sample may be carry-over from other donors' samples. Both conserved end residues are part of each CDR3. A D gene is named only where the DNA matches it firmly. Rows give clone size only sometimes, using once, few, many, or a class for an expanded clone.

D gene	clone size	V gene	J gene	CDR3 DNA	CDR3 protein
.	.	TRBV5-8	TRBJ2-2	TGTGCCAGCAGCTACGGGACAACGAACACCGGGGAGCTGTTTTTT	CASSYGTTNTGELFF
.	.	TRBV11-2	TRBJ2-2	TGTGCCAGCAGCTTCGGGGCCATAGGCCTCAACACCGGGGAGCTGTTTTTT	CASSFGAIGLNTGELFF
.	few	TRBV6-6	TRBJ2-4	TGTGCCAGCAGTTACGAGGGAGCTAAAAACATTCAGTACTTC	CASSYEGAKNIQYF
.	medium-sized	TRBV10-3	TRBJ2-7	TGTGCCATCAGTGAGTCGGAGAGGAAGTACTTC	CAISESERKYF
.	few	TRBV11-2	TRBJ1-2	TGTGCCAGCAGCTCGGAAAGGTTCTGGCCGTCTCCAATCTACACCTTC	CASSSERFWPSPIYTF
TRBD2	medium-sized	TRBV6-1	TRBJ2-1	TGTGCCAGCAAAACGGGCGGGGGTGAGCAGTTCTTC	CASKTGGGEQFF
.	.	TRBV18	TRBJ1-2	TGTGCCAGCTCACCAGGGTCATATGGCTACACCTTC	CASSPGSYGYTF
.	many	TRBV9	TRBJ1-1	TGTGCCAGCAGCGTAGAAGGGGAAGAAGTAAACACTGAAGCTTTCTTC	CASSVEGEEVNTEAFF
.	.	TRBV7-3	TRBJ2-5	TGTGCCAGCAGCCTCGACAGAAAAGAGACCCAGTACTTC	CASSLDRKETQYF
.	.	TRBV30	TRBJ2-3	TGTGCCTGGAGGCGAGACACAGATACGCAGTATTTT	CAWRRDTDTQYF
.	few	TRBV28	TRBJ1-2	TGTGCCAGCACCCCGGACCGGGGGTATGGCTACACCTTC	CASTPDRGYGYTF
TRBD1	.	TRBV20-1	TRBJ2-3	TGCAGTGCTAACGGACAGGCCAGCACAGATACGCAGTATTTT	CSANGQASTDTQYF
.	.	TRBV11-2	TRBJ2-7	TGTGCCAGCAGCATAGAGGGCCAGTCGGTCTCCTACGAGCAGTACTTC	CASSIEGQSVSYEQYF
.	.	TRBV11-2	TRBJ2-3	TGTGCCAGCAGCTTAGTGGGCGGGACAAGCACAGATACGCAGTATTTT	CASSLVGGTSTDTQYF
.	few	TRBV20-1	TRBJ2-7	TGCAGTGCCGCTACAGGGAAGGTCTACGAGCAGTACTTC	CSAATGKVYEQYF
.	.	TRBV7-8	TRBJ2-1	TGTGCCAGCAGCATATTGGAGCACATAACCAATGAGCAGTTCTTC	CASSILEHITNEQFF
.	.	TRBV13	TRBJ1-5	TGTGCCAGCAGCTTAGGCGGTAGACAGCCCAATCAGCCCCAGCATTTT	CASSLGGRQPNQPQHF
.	few	TRBV28	TRBJ1-2	TGTGCCAGCAGTACTAATACCTATGGCTACACCTTC	CASSTNTYGYTF
TRBD1	.	TRBV5-4	TRBJ1-1	TGTGCCAGCAGTCCGGGACAGGTCACTGAAGCTTTCTTT	CASSPGQVTEAFF
.	.	TRBV6-2/TRBV6-3	TRBJ1-1	TGTGCCAGCAGTTACTCGCAGGGGAGGCCTGAAGCTTTCTTT	CASSYSQGRPEAFF
.	.	TRBV11-2	TRBJ2-7	TGTGCCAGCAGCAACGGGATCTACGAGCAGTACTTC	CASSNGIYEQYF
TRBD1	once	TRBV4-3	TRBJ1-2	TGCGCCAGCAGTCCCGAGGTCGACAGGGACGCCTATGGCTACACCTTC	CASSPEVDRDAYGYTF
.	.	TRBV7-9	TRBJ1-2	TGTGCCAGCAGCTACGGACAGAACCATGGCTACACCTTC	CASSYGQNHGYTF
TRBD2	few	TRBV6-1	TRBJ2-7	TGTGCCAGCAGCTCCGGGACTAGCTACGAGCAGTACTTC	CASSSGTSYEQYF
.	.	TRBV4-1	TRBJ1-4	TGCGCCAGCAGCCAAGTGCGGGGCAGGGGCAGGGAAAAACTGTTTTTT	CASSQVRGRGREKLFF
.	.	TRBV7-9	TRBJ2-1	TGTGCCAGCAGCTTAACCAAAAGAGCCGATGAGCAGTTCTTC	CASSLTKRADEQFF
.	few	TRBV19	TRBJ1-1	TGTGCCAGTAGTATGGATCCCGGAGTATCGGGCAGACGCTCCGAAGCTTTCTTT	CASSMDPGVSGRRSEAFF
TRBD1	.	TRBV7-9	TRBJ1-6	TGTGCCAGCAGCGGGACAGGCCATAATTCACCCCTCCACTTT	CASSGTGHNSPLHF
.	few	TRBV6-1	TRBJ2-7	TGTGCCAGCAGTGAAGCGACAGGACTTAGCTACGAGCAGTACTTC	CASSEATGLSYEQYF
.	few	TRBV2	TRBJ2-7	TGTGCCAGCAAAGGGGAAGGGCCTGGGCAGTACTTC	CASKGEGPGQYF
.	once	TRBV7-3	TRBJ2-2	TGTGCCAGCAGCTTACCGACTAAGGGGCTAAAAACCGGGGAGCTGTTTTTT	CASSLPTKGLKTGELFF
.	.	TRBV19	TRBJ1-5	TGTGCCAGTAGTGTTTTTGGGGATCAGCCCCAGCATTTT	CASSVFGDQPQHF
TRBD2	few	TRBV6-1	TRBJ2-2	TGTGCCAGCACTGTAGCGGGAGGGCTGACCGGGGAGCTGTTTTTT	CASTVAGGLTGELFF
.	.	TRBV4-3	TRBJ1-3	TGCGCCAGCAGCCAGGAGACGGGCTCTGGAAACACCATATATTTT	CASSQETGSGNTIYF
.	.	TRBV19	TRBJ1-2	TGTGCCAGTAGGATAGGAGGGAACTATGGCTACACCTTC	CASRIGGNYGYTF
.	.	TRBV4-1	TRBJ1-4	TGCGCCAGCAGCCAACCCAGGGGTCGGGCGGAAAAACTGTTTTTT	CASSQPRGRAEKLFF
.	.	TRBV11-3	TRBJ2-1	TGTGCCAGCAGCTTAGAGGGGGACTCCTACAATGAGCAGTTCTTC	CASSLEGDSYNEQFF
.	.	TRBV6-1	TRBJ1-2	TGTGCCAGCGTGGGGAGTGGCTACACCTTC	CASVGSGYTF
TRBD1	many	TRBV20-1	TRBJ1-4	TGCAGTGCTAGAACCGGGACAGAACCTCGAAAACTGTTTTTT	CSARTGTEPRKLFF
.	.	TRBV7-3	TRBJ2-1	TGTGCCAGCAGCTTAAGGTTAACAGGGCCTTTTTTGGGAGAGCAGTTCTTC	CASSLRLTGPFLGEQFF
TRBD1	many	TRBV20-1	TRBJ2-7	TGCAGTGCTATAACCAGGACAGGGGGCAGCGAGCAGTACTTC	CSAITRTGGSEQYF
TRBD2	.	TRBV20-1	TRBJ2-1	TGCAGTGCTAGAGTATCTAGCGGTGGAGGAAAGTGGGGGAATGAGCAGTTCTTC	CSARVSSGGGKWGNEQFF
.	few	TRBV6-2/TRBV6-3	TRBJ2-7	TGTGCCAGCAGTTACTCGCGCTACGAGCAGTACTTC	CASSYSRYEQYF
.	.	TRBV11-3	TRBJ2-6	TGTGCCAGCAGCTTAAGATCTGGGGCCAACGTCCTGACTTTC	CASSLRSGANVLTF
TRBD2	.	TRBV2	TRBJ2-6	TGTGCCAGCAGTGAGGGAGGGGTAGGGGCCAACGTCCTGACTTTC	CASSEGGVGANVLTF
.	.	TRBV6-5	TRBJ2-7	TGTGCCAGCAGTGACTCGTGGGGGATCTACGAGCAGTACTTC	CASSDSWGIYEQYF
TRBD2	few	TRBV20-1	TRBJ2-1	TGCAGTGCTAGAGACCGACTAGCGGTTTACAATGAGCAGTTCTTC	CSARDRLAVYNEQFF
TRBD2	few	TRBV6-2/TRBV6-3	TRBJ2-7	TGTGCCAGCAGTTACTCAGGTAGCGGGTCGGACGAGCAGTACTTC	CASSYSGSGSDEQYF
TRBD1	.	TRBV5-1	TRBJ1-1	TGCGCCAGCAGCTTGGGGACAGGGGGAATACTGAACACTGAAGCTTTCTTT	CASSLGTGGILNTEAFF
TRBD1	.	TRBV12-3/TRBV12-4	TRBJ2-1	TGTGCCAGCACAAGGCAGGGACAGGGGAGCAATGAGCAGTTCTTC	CASTRQGQGSNEQFF
TRBD2	.	TRBV10-3	TRBJ2-5	TGTGCCATCAGTGAGATGGGTGGCGGGAGGAACCAAGAGACCCAGTACTTC	CAISEMGGGRNQETQYF
.	.	TRBV20-1	TRBJ1-2	TGCAGTGCTAGAGAGGAACAGATGTCTGCCTATGGCTACACCTTC	CSAREEQMSAYGYTF
.	many	TRBV7-3	TRBJ2-5	TGTGCCAGCAGCGCAGTGGGGGAGACCCAGTACTTC	CASSAVGETQYF
.	.	TRBV20-1	TRBJ1-2	TGCAGTGCTAGTCCCCCCCTAGAGGGGAATGATGGCTACACCTTC	CSASPPLEGNDGYTF
.	.	TRBV12-3/TRBV12-4	TRBJ2-1	TGTGCCAGCAGGTCGGAGCGGAGAACTAACAATGAGCAGTTCTTC	CASRSERRTNNEQFF
.	.	TRBV20-1	TRBJ1-2	TGCAGTATTGGGTTAGGAAATGGCTACACCTTC	CSIGLGNGYTF
.	few	TRBV6-2/TRBV6-3	TRBJ2-6	TGTGCCAGCAGTGCCCTAAGGCGCGCCGGGGCCAACGTCCTGACTTTC	CASSALRRAGANVLTF
TRBD1	.	TRBV5-1	TRBJ1-3	TGCGCCAGCAGCGCTATGGGACAGGGGGCTTTTAGGCAAAGCCCCATATATTTT	CASSAMGQGAFRQSPIYF
.	few	TRBV2	TRBJ2-3	TGTGCCAGCGTCCTCCGCCGCACAGATACTCAGTATTTT	CASVLRRTDTQYF
TRBD1	.	TRBV24-1	TRBJ2-7	TGTGCCACCAGTGACAGGGGACAGGGCTACGAGCAGTACTTC	CATSDRGQGYEQYF